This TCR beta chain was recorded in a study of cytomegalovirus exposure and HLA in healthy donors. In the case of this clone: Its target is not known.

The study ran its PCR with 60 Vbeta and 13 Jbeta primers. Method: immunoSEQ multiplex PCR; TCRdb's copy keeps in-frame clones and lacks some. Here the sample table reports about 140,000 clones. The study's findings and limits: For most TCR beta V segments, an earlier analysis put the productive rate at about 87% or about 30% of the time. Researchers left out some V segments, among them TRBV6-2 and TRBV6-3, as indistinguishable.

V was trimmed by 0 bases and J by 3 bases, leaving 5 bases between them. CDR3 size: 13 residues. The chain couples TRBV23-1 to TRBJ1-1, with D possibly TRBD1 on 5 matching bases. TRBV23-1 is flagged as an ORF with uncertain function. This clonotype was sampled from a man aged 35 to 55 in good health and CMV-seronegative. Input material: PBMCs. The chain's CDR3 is CASSQSRDTEAFF. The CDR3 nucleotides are TGCGCCAGCAGTCAATCCAGGGACACTGAAGCTTTCTTT.